This T cell receptor beta chain is drawn from a study of blood T cells in healthy people across ages. Notes on the study in general: Aged donors had fewer naive CD4+ cells and lower diversity than long-lived donors.

Each donor had approximately 10 milliliters of peripheral blood drawn. From germline, CDR1 is MNHEY and CDR2 SMNVEV (reference sequence). The CDR3 sequence is 15 residues long. The junction had 12 bases not matched to a gene; V was cut back by 5 bases and J by 7 bases. On this clonotype: The antigen is undetermined.

Next came a second PCR, run for about 7 to 11 cycles, which used a sample-barcoded 5' primer along with a J-beta primer mix. The authors tagged each cDNA molecule using a template-switch adaptor with 12 random nucleotides. A single record per CDR3 protein comes from TCRdb applying MiXCR to the 5' RACE reads. Of roughly 1.6 million distinct CDR3 sequences in the sample, about 35% were seen once. Sequencing was performed on blood. The rearrangement links TRBV27 to TRBJ1-2; 8 nucleotides agree with TRBD1. This receptor was identified in a woman in her 30s in good health. In DNA, the CDR3 is TGTGCCAGCAGTAACGACCGGACAGGGCTTACTGGCTACACCTTC. Encoded protein: CASSNDRTGLTGYTF.